The T cell receptor (beta chain) described here comes from a study of shared clonotypes between healthy human individuals. Across the whole study: Two women and three men aged 18 to 49 served as donors. Whole-study results and caveats: Genetic and exposure-history diversity was limited by the few donors.

Genomic DNA for unsorted samples, which was extracted with the QIAamp DNA Blood Mini kit, came from around 100 million PBMCs. Comments on this clone: The antigen remains unidentified.

The authors ran unsorted PBMC replicate PCRs on around 320 ng DNA, about 31,000 T cell genomes. Measured with immunoSEQ multiplex PCR; TCRdb has only the in-frame clones, and not every one. The profile shows around 450,000 clones, roughly 83% of them singletons. CDR1 and CDR2 (germline): SGHTA, FQGNSA. CDR3 length: 16 residues. V shed 1 base and J 2 bases; nucleotides not matched to a gene: 2. The clonotype comes from a woman aged 40 to 50 in good health. Some clones in this sample may be carry-over from other donors' samples. Sample: PBMCs. The V gene is TRBV7-2, the J gene TRBJ2-1; the match to TRBD1 covers 10 bases. The CDR3 DNA is TGTGCCAGCAGCTTAGAAGGACAGGGGGCCTACAATGAGCAGTTCTTC. Protein sequence: CASSLEGQGAYNEQFF.